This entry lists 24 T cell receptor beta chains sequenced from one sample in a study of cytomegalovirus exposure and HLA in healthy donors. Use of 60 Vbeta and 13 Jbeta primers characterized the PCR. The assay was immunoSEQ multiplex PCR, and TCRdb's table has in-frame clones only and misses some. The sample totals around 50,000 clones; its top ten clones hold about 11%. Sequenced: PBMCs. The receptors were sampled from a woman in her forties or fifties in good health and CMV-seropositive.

The CDR3 sequence: CASSIIEGVSSPLHF. The CDR3 DNA reads as TGTGCCAGTAGTATTATCGAGGGGGTTAGTTCACCCCTCCACTTT. The rearrangement uses TRBV19 and TRBJ1-6, with D maybe TRBD1 (6 bases). The germline V gene encodes CDR1 LNHDA and CDR2 SQIVND (reference sequence). V shed 3 bases and J shed 9 bases, with 15 bases lying between them. The CDR3 totals 15 residues.

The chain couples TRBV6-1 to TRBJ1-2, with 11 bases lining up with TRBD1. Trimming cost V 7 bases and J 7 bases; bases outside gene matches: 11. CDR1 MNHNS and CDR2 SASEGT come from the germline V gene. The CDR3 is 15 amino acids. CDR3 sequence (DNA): TGTGCCAGCAACCCTCTAGGACAGGGGGCAGGTGGCTACACCTTC. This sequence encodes CASNPLGQGAGGYTF.

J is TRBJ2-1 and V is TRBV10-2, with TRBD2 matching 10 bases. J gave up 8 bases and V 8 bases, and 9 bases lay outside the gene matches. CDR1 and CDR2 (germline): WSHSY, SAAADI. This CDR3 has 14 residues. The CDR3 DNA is TGCGCCAGCTCCCTAGCGGGAGTGGGGGATGAGCAGTTCTTC. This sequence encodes CASSLAGVGDEQFF.

CDR3 sequence: CASSEALIGTAGADYTF. The CDR3 DNA sequence: TGTGCCAGCAGTGAAGCGCTTATAGGGACAGCCGGGGCCGACTACACCTTC. The chain uses TRBV2 and TRBJ1-2; 7 bases are shared with TRBD1. This CDR3 is built from 17 residues. V gave up 0 bases and J gave up 10 bases; unmatched junction bases: 17. Germline CDR1 is SNHLY and CDR2 is FYNNEI.

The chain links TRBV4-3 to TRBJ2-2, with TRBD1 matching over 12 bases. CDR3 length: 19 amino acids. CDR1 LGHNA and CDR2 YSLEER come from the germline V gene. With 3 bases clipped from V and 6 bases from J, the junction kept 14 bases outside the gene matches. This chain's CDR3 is CASSHILNLGQGAAGELFF. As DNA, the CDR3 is TGCGCCAGCAGCCATATCTTGAATTTGGGACAGGGGGCTGCCGGGGAGCTGTTTTTT.

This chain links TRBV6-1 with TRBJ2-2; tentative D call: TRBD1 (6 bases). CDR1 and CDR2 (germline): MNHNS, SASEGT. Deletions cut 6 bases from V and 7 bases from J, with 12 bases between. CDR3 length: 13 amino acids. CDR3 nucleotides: TGTGCCAGCAGGTATCAGGGGAGCGGGGAGCTGTTTTTT. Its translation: CASRYQGSGELFF.

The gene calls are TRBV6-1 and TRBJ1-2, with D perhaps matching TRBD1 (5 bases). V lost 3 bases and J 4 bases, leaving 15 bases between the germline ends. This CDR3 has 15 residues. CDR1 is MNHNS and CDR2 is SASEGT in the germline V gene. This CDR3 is CASSEISGGTYGYTF. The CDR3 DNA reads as TGTGCCAGCAGTGAGATTTCGGGGGGGACCTATGGCTACACCTTC.

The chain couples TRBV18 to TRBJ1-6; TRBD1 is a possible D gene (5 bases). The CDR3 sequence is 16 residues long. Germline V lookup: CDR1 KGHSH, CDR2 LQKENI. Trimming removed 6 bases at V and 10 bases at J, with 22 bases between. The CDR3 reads CASSRQGNSGSSPLHF. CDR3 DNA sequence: TGTGCCAGCTCGCGTCAGGGTAATTCTGGGTCCTCACCCCTCCACTTT. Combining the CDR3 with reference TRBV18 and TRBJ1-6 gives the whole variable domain NAGVMQNPRHLVRRRGQEARLRCSPMKGHSHVYWYRQLPEEGLKFMVYLQKENIIDESGMPKERFSAEFPKEGPSILRIQQVVRGDSAAYFCASSRQGNSGSSPLHFGNGTRLTVT.

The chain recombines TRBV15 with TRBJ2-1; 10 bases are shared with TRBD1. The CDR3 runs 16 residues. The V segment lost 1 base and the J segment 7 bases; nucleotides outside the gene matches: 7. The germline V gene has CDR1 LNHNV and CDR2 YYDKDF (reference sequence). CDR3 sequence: CATSRVGTGDSNEQFF. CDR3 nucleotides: TGTGCCACCAGCAGAGTAGGGACAGGGGATTCAAATGAGCAGTTCTTC.

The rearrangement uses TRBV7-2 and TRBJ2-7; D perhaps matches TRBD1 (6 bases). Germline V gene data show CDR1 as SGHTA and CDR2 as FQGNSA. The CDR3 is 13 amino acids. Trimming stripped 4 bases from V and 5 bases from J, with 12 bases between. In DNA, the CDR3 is TGTGCCAGCAGCTCAAACAGGGACCACGAGCAGTACTTC. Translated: CASSSNRDHEQYF.

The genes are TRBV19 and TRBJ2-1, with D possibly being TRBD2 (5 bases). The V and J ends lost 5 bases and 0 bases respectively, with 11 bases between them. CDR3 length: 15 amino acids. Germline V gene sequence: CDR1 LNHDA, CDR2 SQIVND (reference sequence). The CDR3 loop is CASSQAASSYNEQFF. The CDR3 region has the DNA TGTGCCAGTAGTCAAGCGGCCAGCTCCTACAATGAGCAGTTCTTC.

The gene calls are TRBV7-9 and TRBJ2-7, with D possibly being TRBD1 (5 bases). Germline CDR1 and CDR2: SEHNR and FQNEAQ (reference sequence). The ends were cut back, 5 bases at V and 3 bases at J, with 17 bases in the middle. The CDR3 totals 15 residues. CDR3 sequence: CASSRPGHGIYEQYF. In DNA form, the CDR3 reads TGTGCCAGCAGCCGCCCAGGGCACGGCATCTACGAGCAGTACTTC.

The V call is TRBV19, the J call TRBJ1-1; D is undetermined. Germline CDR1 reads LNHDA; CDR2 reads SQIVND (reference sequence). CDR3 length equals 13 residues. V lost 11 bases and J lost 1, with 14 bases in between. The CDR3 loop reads CASEGRWNTEAFF. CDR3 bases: TGTGCCTCCGAGGGAAGGTGGAACACTGAAGCTTTCTTT.

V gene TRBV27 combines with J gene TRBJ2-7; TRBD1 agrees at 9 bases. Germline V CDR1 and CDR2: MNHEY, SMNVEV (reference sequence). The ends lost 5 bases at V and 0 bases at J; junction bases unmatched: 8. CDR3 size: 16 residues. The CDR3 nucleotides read TGTGCCAGCAGTCCAACAGGGGGCCAATTCTCCTACGAGCAGTACTTC. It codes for CASSPTGGQFSYEQYF.

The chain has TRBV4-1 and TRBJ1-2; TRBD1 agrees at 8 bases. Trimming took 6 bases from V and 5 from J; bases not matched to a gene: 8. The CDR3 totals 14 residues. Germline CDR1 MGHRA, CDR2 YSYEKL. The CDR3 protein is CASSLLDRDYGYTF. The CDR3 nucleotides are TGCGCCAGCAGTCTTTTGGACAGGGATTATGGCTACACCTTC.

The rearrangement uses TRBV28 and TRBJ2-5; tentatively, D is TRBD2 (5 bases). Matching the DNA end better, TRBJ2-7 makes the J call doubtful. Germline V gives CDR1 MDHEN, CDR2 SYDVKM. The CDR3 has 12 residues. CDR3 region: CASRDSLSEQYF. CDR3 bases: TGTGCCAGCAGGGACTCTTTGAGCGAGCAGTACTTC.

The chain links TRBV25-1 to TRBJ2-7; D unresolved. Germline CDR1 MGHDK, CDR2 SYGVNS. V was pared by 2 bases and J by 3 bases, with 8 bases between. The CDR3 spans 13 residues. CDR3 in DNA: TGTGCCAGCAGTGAAAACAGCTTCTACGAGCAGTACTTC. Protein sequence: CASSENSFYEQYF.

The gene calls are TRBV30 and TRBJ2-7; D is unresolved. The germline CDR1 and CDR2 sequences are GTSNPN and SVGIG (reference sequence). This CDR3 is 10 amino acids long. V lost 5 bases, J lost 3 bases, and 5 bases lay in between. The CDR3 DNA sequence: TGTGCCTGGTCTAGCTACGAGCAGTACTTC. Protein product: CAWSSYEQYF.

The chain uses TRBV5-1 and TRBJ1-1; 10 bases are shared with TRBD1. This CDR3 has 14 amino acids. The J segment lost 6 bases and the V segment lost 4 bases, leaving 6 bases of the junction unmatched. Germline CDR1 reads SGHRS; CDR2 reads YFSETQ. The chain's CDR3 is CASSDRGRVSEAFF. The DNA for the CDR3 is TGCGCCAGCAGCGACAGGGGGCGGGTGTCTGAAGCTTTCTTT.

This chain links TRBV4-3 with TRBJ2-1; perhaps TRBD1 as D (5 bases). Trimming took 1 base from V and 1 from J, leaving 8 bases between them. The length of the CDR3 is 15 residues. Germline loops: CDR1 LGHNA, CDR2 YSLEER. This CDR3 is CASSQGGVSYNEQFF. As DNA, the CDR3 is TGCGCCAGCAGCCAAGGGGGCGTGTCCTACAATGAGCAGTTCTTC.

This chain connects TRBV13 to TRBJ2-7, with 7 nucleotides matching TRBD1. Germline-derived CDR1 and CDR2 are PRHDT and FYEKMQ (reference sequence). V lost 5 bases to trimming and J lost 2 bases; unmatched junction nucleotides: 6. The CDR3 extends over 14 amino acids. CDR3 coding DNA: TGTGCCAGCAGCGACAGGGTGAGTCCCTACGAGCAGTACTTC. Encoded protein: CASSDRVSPYEQYF.

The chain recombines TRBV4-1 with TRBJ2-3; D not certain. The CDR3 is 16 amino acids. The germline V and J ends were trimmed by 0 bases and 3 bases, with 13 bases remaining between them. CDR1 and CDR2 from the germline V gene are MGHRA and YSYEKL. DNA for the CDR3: TGCGCCAGCAGCCAAGATATGAGGATTGTAACAGATACGCAGTATTTT. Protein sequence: CASSQDMRIVTDTQYF.

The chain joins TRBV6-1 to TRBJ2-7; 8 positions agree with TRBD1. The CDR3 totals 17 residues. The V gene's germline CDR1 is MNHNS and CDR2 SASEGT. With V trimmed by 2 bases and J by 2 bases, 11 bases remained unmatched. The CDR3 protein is CASSEHRQGAVPYEQYF. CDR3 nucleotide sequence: TGTGCCAGCAGTGAACATCGGCAGGGGGCTGTCCCCTACGAGCAGTACTTC.

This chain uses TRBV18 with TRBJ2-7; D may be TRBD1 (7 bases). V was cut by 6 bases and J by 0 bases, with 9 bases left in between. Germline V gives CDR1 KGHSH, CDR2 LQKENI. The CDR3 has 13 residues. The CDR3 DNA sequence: TGTGCCAGCTCGCGGGACAGCTCCTACGAGCAGTACTTC. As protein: CASSRDSSYEQYF.